What follows are 26 T cell receptor beta chains derived from one specimen sequenced in a study of cytomegalovirus exposure and HLA in healthy donors. PCR primers comprised 60 Vbeta and 13 Jbeta primers. The assay was immunoSEQ multiplex PCR, and TCRdb's table has in-frame clones only and misses some. This listing includes 150,000 to 200,000 clones. The sequencing input was PBMCs. Every receptor here comes from a woman aged 18-35 years in good health and CMV-seropositive.

The chain employs TRBV19 and TRBJ2-7; 7 bases are a match to TRBD2. Germline assignment: CDR1 LNHDA and CDR2 SQIVND (reference sequence). The trim removed 4 bases at V and 4 bases at J, leaving 4 bases unmatched. The CDR3 loop spans 13 amino acids. The CDR3 nucleotides read TGTGCCAGTAGTAGCGGGAGAGGATACGAGCAGTACTTC. It yields the protein CASSSGRGYEQYF.

The chain has TRBV5-1 and TRBJ2-3; the match to TRBD1 covers 7 bases. The CDR3 runs 14 residues. Germline V gene lookup returns CDR1 SGHRS and CDR2 YFSETQ. Losses at the gene ends were 0 bases for V and 4 bases for J; bases not matched to a gene: 2. DNA for the CDR3: TGCGCCAGCAGCTTGGGACAGGGCCCAGATACGCAGTATTTT. Translation: CASSLGQGPDTQYF. The full variable domain, completed using reference TRBV5-1 and TRBJ2-3, is KAGVTQTPRYLIKTRGQQVTLSCSPISGHRSVSWYQQTPGQGLQFLFEYFSETQRNKGNFPGRFSGRQFSNSRSEMNVSTLELGDSALYLCASSLGQGPDTQYFGPGTRLTVL.

This chain links TRBV5-1 with TRBJ1-6; weak D call: TRBD1 (6 bases). Germline V gene data show CDR1 as SGHRS and CDR2 as YFSETQ. CDR3 length equals 15 residues. V lost 1 base to trimming and J lost 7 bases, with 12 bases between them. The CDR3 protein is CASSLLAGANSPLHF. For the CDR3, the DNA is TGCGCCAGCAGCTTGTTGGCGGGGGCAAATTCACCCCTCCACTTT.

The chain combines TRBV27 with TRBJ1-2; D is possibly TRBD1 (5 bases). With 6 bases removed from V and 5 bases from J, the gap between germline ends came to 7 bases. The CDR3 contains 11 residues. CDR1 and CDR2 from the germline V gene are MNHEY and SMNVEV (reference sequence). The CDR3 region is CASSDSYGYTF. The CDR3 DNA sequence: TGTGCCAGCAGCGACAGTTATGGCTACACCTTC.

V usage is TRBV10-2 and J usage is TRBJ2-7; perhaps TRBD1 as D (6 bases). Trimming shortened V by 4 bases and J by 0 bases, and 10 bases separated the two germline ends. Germline V CDR1 and CDR2: WSHSY, SAAADI. The CDR3 runs 14 residues. The CDR3 loop reads CASSATGPSYEQYF. The CDR3 DNA sequence: TGCGCCAGCAGTGCTACAGGGCCCTCCTACGAGCAGTACTTC.

The chain links TRBV4-1 to TRBJ1-3, with D unresolved. The ends were cut back, 4 bases at V and 2 bases at J, with 12 bases in the middle. Looked up from germline, CDR1 is MGHRA and CDR2 is YSYEKL. The CDR3 has 15 amino acids. The CDR3 sequence is CASSLLGGTGNTIYF. CDR3 DNA: TGCGCCAGCAGCCTCCTGGGAGGGACTGGAAACACCATATATTTT.

The chain combines TRBV5-1 with TRBJ1-3; the D is unclear. V lost 7 bases, J lost 2 bases, and 13 bases lay in between. This CDR3 is 14 amino acids long. From germline, CDR1 is SGHRS and CDR2 YFSETQ. The CDR3 loop reads CASASEGPGNTIYF. CDR3 bases: TGCGCCAGCGCCTCCGAGGGCCCTGGAAACACCATATATTTT. Combining the CDR3 with reference TRBV5-1 and TRBJ1-3 gives the whole variable domain KAGVTQTPRYLIKTRGQQVTLSCSPISGHRSVSWYQQTPGQGLQFLFEYFSETQRNKGNFPGRFSGRQFSNSRSEMNVSTLELGDSALYLCASASEGPGNTIYFGEGSWLTVV.

Here the CDR3 reads CSVESSGTGFGNEQFF. CDR3 coding DNA: TGCAGCGTTGAAAGCTCTGGGACAGGGTTCGGCAATGAGCAGTTCTTC. The chain employs TRBV29-1 and TRBJ2-1; the match to TRBD1 covers 9 bases. After removal of 2 bases from V and 6 bases from J, the junction contained 11 bases not matched to a gene. The CDR3 loop spans 16 amino acids. The germline V gene has CDR1 SQVTM and CDR2 ANQGSEA.

The chain recombines TRBV6-5 with TRBJ1-1; 8 bases agree with TRBD1. Trimming cost V 0 bases and J 10 bases; bases outside gene matches: 4. The CDR3 length is 13 residues. Germline V gene lookup returns CDR1 MNHEY and CDR2 SVGAGI. The CDR3 is CASSYSQQGGAFF. CDR3 in DNA: TGTGCCAGCAGTTACTCACAACAGGGGGGAGCTTTCTTT.

This rearrangement joins TRBV7-2 to TRBJ2-7; 10 bases align to TRBD2. The J segment lost 4 bases and the V segment lost 4 bases, leaving 7 bases of the junction unmatched. The CDR3 totals 15 residues. Germline assignment: CDR1 SGHTA and CDR2 FQGNSA. The CDR3 sequence is CASSSKAGGKYEQYF. In DNA, the CDR3 is TGTGCCAGCAGCTCAAAAGCGGGGGGGAAATACGAGCAGTACTTC.

The V call is TRBV19, the J call TRBJ2-1; 13 bases are a match to TRBD2. Germline trimming cut 3 bases from V and 0 bases from J; bases unmatched to any gene: 5. Germline loops: CDR1 LNHDA, CDR2 SQIVND (reference sequence). The CDR3 has 18 residues. CDR3 residues: CASSMGLAGRISYNEQFF. The CDR3 coding sequence is TGTGCCAGTAGTATGGGACTAGCGGGAAGAATCTCCTACAATGAGCAGTTCTTC.

This chain joins TRBV15 and TRBJ2-7, with D perhaps matching TRBD2 (5 bases). The CDR3 totals 15 residues. The V end was cut by 1 base, the J end by 2 bases, with 12 bases between. Germline CDR1 is LNHNV and CDR2 is YYDKDF (reference sequence). The CDR3 reads CATSRAIATTYEQYF. DNA of the CDR3: TGTGCCACCAGCAGAGCGATAGCGACGACCTACGAGCAGTACTTC.

The rearrangement uses TRBV6-5 and TRBJ2-3, with D uncertain. This CDR3 comprises 13 residues. The germline V and J ends were trimmed by 8 bases and 6 bases, with 15 bases remaining between them. Germline CDR1 is MNHEY and CDR2 is SVGAGI. The DNA of the CDR3 is TGTGCCAGCTCAAGTGGAGCGACGGATACGCAGTATTTT. It encodes CASSSGATDTQYF.

This chain uses TRBV2 with TRBJ2-5; weak D call: TRBD1 (6 bases). Germline V gene data show CDR1 as SNHLY and CDR2 as FYNNEI. The CDR3 runs to 13 residues. The V and J ends lost 6 bases and 1 base respectively, with 9 bases between them. The CDR3 nucleotides are TGTGCCAGCAGGAAGGACAGCCAAGAGACCCAGTACTTC. It codes for CASRKDSQETQYF.

Remarks on this clone: Distinct nucleotide sequences in the sample also encode this CDR3. The chain joins TRBV5-4 to TRBJ1-5; D ambiguous. Germline V gene lookup returns CDR1 SGHNT and CDR2 YYREEE (reference sequence). The CDR3 is made up of 12 amino acids. V lost 3 bases and J 7 bases, leaving 8 bases between the germline ends. CDR3 in DNA: TGTGCCAGCAGCTCCCCGGGACAGCCCCAGCATTTT. This sequence encodes CASSSPGQPQHF.

The V call is TRBV19, the J call TRBJ2-7; D uncertain. V gave up 2 bases and J gave up 0 bases, with 8 bases separating them. The CDR3 sequence is 14 residues long. From germline, CDR1 is LNHDA and CDR2 SQIVND (reference sequence). CDR3 protein: CASSITVLSYEQYF. The CDR3 bases are TGTGCCAGTAGTATAACAGTGCTCTCCTACGAGCAGTACTTC.

V usage is TRBV27 and J usage is TRBJ1-4; the D gene is possibly TRBD1 (5 bases). Per the germline V gene, CDR1 is MNHEY and CDR2 is SMNVEV (reference sequence). Trimming removed 1 base at V and 4 bases at J, with 7 bases between. The CDR3 loop spans 14 amino acids. CDR3 bases: TGTGCCAGCAGTTTATGGGGGGTTAATGAAAAACTGTTTTTT. Amino acids: CASSLWGVNEKLFF.

This rearrangement joins TRBV30 to TRBJ2-7, with TRBD1 matching over 7 bases. CDR3 length equals 13 residues. V gave up 0 bases and J gave up 3 bases; unmatched junction bases: 2. Germline V gives CDR1 GTSNPN, CDR2 SVGIG (reference sequence). The CDR3 DNA is TGTGCCTGGAGTGTAGGGGACAGCTACGAGCAGTACTTC. Protein product: CAWSVGDSYEQYF. Full variable domain (missing parts from reference TRBV30 and TRBJ2-7): SQTIHQWPATLVQPVGSPLSLECTVEGTSNPNLYWYRQAAGRGLQLLFYSVGIGQISSEVPQNLSASRPQDRQFILSSKKLLLSDSGFYLCAWSVGDSYEQYFGPGTRLTVT.

The chain carries TRBV9 and TRBJ2-5; the match to TRBD2 covers 12 bases. CDR3 length equals 17 residues. Trimming at V came to 4 bases and at J to 4 bases, leaving 11 bases not matched to a gene. Germline-derived CDR1 and CDR2 are SGDLS and YYNGEE. CDR3 protein: CASSLGASGGAIETQYF. The CDR3 DNA sequence: TGTGCCAGCAGCCTTGGGGCTAGCGGGGGGGCAATAGAGACCCAGTACTTC.

For this clone: This sample includes further DNA sequences coding for the same CDR3. This chain links TRBV5-6 with TRBJ2-5; TRBD2 is a possible D gene (5 bases). The V end was cut by 0 bases, the J end by 0 bases, with 12 bases between. This CDR3 is built from 16 residues. The germline V gene encodes CDR1 SGHDT and CDR2 YYEEEE. The CDR3 nucleotides are TGTGCCAGCAGCTTGGTTGCTAGCCGGTACCAAGAGACCCAGTACTTC. Translation gives CASSLVASRYQETQYF.

V usage is TRBV4-1 and J usage is TRBJ1-2, with D possibly TRBD1 on 5 matching bases. Germline V gives CDR1 MGHRA, CDR2 YSYEKL. V gave up 4 bases and J gave up 4 bases, with 13 bases separating them. The CDR3 contains 14 residues. CDR3 residues: CASSRGTGPYGYTF. The CDR3 DNA reads as TGCGCCAGCAGCCGCGGGACTGGCCCCTATGGCTACACCTTC.

This chain links TRBV5-1 with TRBJ2-2; 10 nucleotides align to TRBD2. The CDR3 totals 18 residues. Germline V lookup: CDR1 SGHRS, CDR2 YFSETQ. Losses at the gene ends were 4 bases for V and 4 bases for J; bases not matched to a gene: 13. CDR3: CASSLGASGGDFTGELFF. For the CDR3, the DNA is TGCGCCAGCAGCCTGGGGGCTAGCGGGGGTGACTTCACCGGGGAGCTGTTTTTT.

This chain connects TRBV18 to TRBJ1-2; D is unresolved. Trimming took off 2 bases at V and 4 bases at J, with 5 bases between the two ends. Germline assignment: CDR1 KGHSH and CDR2 LQKENI. The CDR3 totals 12 residues. Written as DNA, the CDR3 is TGTGCCAGCTCACCAGCGGCCTATGGCTACACCTTC. This translates into CASSPAAYGYTF.

The CDR3 reads CASSPQGGLNTEAFF. The DNA of the CDR3 is TGTGCCAGCAGCCCACAGGGGGGCCTGAACACTGAAGCTTTCTTT. This chain links TRBV6-1 with TRBJ1-1, with 8 bases that match TRBD1. CDR1 is MNHNS and CDR2 is SASEGT in the germline V gene. The trim removed 6 bases at V and 0 bases at J, leaving 6 bases unmatched. The CDR3 covers 15 residues.

This chain connects TRBV30 to TRBJ1-2, with 8 bases fitting TRBD1. The CDR3 sequence is 13 residues long. Germline CDR1 and CDR2: GTSNPN and SVGIG (reference sequence). V dropped 1 base and J dropped 4; count of bases not matched to a gene: 2. The CDR3 nucleotides are TGTGCCTGGAGTGAGGACAGGGTCTATGGCTACACCTTC. This encodes CAWSEDRVYGYTF. The whole variable domain, remainder taken from reference TRBV30 and TRBJ1-2, is SQTIHQWPATLVQPVGSPLSLECTVEGTSNPNLYWYRQAAGRGLQLLFYSVGIGQISSEVPQNLSASRPQDRQFILSSKKLLLSDSGFYLCAWSEDRVYGYTFGSGTRLTVV.

The CDR3 nucleotides are TGTGCCACCAGACGGGGGGACTCGAGCGGGGCCTCACAAGAGACCCAGTACTTC. Translated, it gives CATRRGDSSGASQETQYF. The chain has TRBV15 and TRBJ2-5, with TRBD2 matching 7 bases. The CDR3 sequence is 18 residues long. Trimming at V came to 6 bases and at J to 2 bases, leaving 18 bases not matched to a gene. CDR1 and CDR2 (germline): LNHNV, YYDKDF (reference sequence).